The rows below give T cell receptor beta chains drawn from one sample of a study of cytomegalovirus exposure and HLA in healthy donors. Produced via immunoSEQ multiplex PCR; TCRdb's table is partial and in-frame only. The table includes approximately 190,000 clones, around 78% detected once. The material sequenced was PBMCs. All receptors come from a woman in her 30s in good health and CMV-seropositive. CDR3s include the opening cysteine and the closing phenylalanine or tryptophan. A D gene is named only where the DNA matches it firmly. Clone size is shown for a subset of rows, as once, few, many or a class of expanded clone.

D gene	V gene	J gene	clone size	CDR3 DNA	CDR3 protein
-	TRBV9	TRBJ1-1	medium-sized	TGTGCCAGCAGCGTGAGAACTAACACTGAAGCTTTCTTT	CASSVRTNTEAFF
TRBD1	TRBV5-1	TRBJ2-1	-	TGCGCCAGCAGCGCCTCCGGGACAGGGGATAGCGGGGAGTTCTTC	CASSASGTGDSGEFF
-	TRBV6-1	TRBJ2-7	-	TGTGCCAGCCGGGATAGCTACGAGCAGTACTTC	CASRDSYEQYF
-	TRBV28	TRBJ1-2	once	TGTGCCAGCAGTTTACCCCTAGGAACCTATGGCTACACCTTC	CASSLPLGTYGYTF
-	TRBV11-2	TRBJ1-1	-	TGTGCCAGCAGCTTAGCCTCCGGGGAGATAGTCACTGAAGCTTTCTTT	CASSLASGEIVTEAFF
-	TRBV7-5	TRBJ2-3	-	TGTGCCAGAAGCTGTCTAGCGGCCTATGGGACAGATACGCAGTATTTT	CARSCLAAYGTDTQYF
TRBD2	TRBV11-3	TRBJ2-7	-	TGTGCCAGCAGCTTAGCCGGACTAGCGGAGTACGAGCAGTACTTC	CASSLAGLAEYEQYF
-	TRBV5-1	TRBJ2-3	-	TGCGCCAGCAGCGCTACCTCTAGCACAGATACGCAGTATTTT	CASSATSSTDTQYF
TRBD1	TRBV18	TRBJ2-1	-	TGTGCCAGCTCACAATCCGGGACAGGGACGCTCAATGAGCAGTTCTTC	CASSQSGTGTLNEQFF
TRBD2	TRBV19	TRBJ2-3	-	TGTGCCAGTACGAAGCGGGAGACAGCGGCAGATACGCAGTATTTT	CASTKRETAADTQYF
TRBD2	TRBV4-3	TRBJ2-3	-	TGCGCCAGCAGCCAAGATCCTAGCGGAATCACAGATACGCAGTATTTT	CASSQDPSGITDTQYF
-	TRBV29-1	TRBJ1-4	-	TGCAGCGTTGCCCAGACGGGAGAGACTGCAAAACTGTTTTTT	CSVAQTGETAKLFF
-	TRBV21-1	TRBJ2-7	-	TGTGCCAGACCCGACAGGGTGGGCTCCTACGAGCAGTACTTC	CARPDRVGSYEQYF
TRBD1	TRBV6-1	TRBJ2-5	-	TGTGCCAGCAGTTATGGGGACAGGGGAGAGACCCAGTACTTC	CASSYGDRGETQYF
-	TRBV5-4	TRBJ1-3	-	TGTGCCAGCAGCGCTGGCCAGGCCCGCTCTGGAAACACCATATATTTT	CASSAGQARSGNTIYF
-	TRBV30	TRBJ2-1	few	TGTGCCTGGTCGATTTTAGGGGGTAATGAGCAGTTCTTC	CAWSILGGNEQFF
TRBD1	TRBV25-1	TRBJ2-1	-	TGTGCCAGCAAGGAGACAGGGCGGAATGAGCAGTTCTTC	CASKETGRNEQFF
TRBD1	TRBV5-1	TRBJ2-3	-	TGCGCCAGCAGCATGGACAGGGGGCAGGAAGATACGCAGTATTTT	CASSMDRGQEDTQYF
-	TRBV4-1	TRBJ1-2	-	TGCGCCAGCAGCCAAGCCCTGGGACTTGACTATGGCTACACCTTC	CASSQALGLDYGYTF
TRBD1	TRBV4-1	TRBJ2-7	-	TGCGCCAGCAGCCTTAGACAGGGGGACTACGAGCAGTACTTC	CASSLRQGDYEQYF
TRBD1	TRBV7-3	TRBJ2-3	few	TGTGCCAGCAGCTCGCCAGGGGGCGACGGCACAGATACGCAGTATTTT	CASSSPGGDGTDTQYF
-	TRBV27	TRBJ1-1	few	TGTGCCAGCAGGGTGATGAGGGACACTGAAGCTTTCTTT	CASRVMRDTEAFF
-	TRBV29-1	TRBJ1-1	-	TGCAGCGTGGACAAGGGGGGGACTGAAGCTTTCTTT	CSVDKGGTEAFF
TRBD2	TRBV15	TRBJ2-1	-	TGTGCCACCAGCAGAGACGGTGGGAGGGCCGTCGATGAGCAGTTCTTC	CATSRDGGRAVDEQFF
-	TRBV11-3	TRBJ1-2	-	TGTGCCAGCAGCTTAGATCGACTCGGGGAGGGCAACTATGGCTACACCTTC	CASSLDRLGEGNYGYTF
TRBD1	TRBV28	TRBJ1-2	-	TGTGCCAGCAGTACCCCGGGACAGGGGGCGCTTTACGGCTACACCTTC	CASSTPGQGALYGYTF
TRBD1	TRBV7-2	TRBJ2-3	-	TGTGCCAGCAGCACAGGGGAAGATACGCAGTATTTT	CASSTGEDTQYF
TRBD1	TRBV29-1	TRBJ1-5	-	TGCAGCGTTGGTACAGGGGGCCTCGATCAGCCCCAGCATTTT	CSVGTGGLDQPQHF
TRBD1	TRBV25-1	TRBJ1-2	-	TGTGCCAGCAGTTCCGGGACAGTAAACTATGGCTACACCTTC	CASSSGTVNYGYTF
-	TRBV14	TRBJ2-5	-	TGTGCCAGCAGCCAAGTTGAGGGAGAGACCCAGTACTTC	CASSQVEGETQYF